This TCR beta chain was sequenced for a study of graft-versus-host responses after intestinal transplantation. As for the study in general: Isolated intestinal, liver-intestinal, or multivisceral transplants had been given to the recipients.

The ends lost 4 bases at V and 8 bases at J; junction bases unmatched: 13. The CDR3 spans 17 residues. From germline, CDR1 is MDHEN and CDR2 SYDVKM. Libraries were prepared by immunoSEQ multiplex PCR; TCRdb keeps only in-frame clonotypes and omits some of them. The table includes approximately 9,800 clones, 31% detected once. V usage is TRBV28 and J usage is TRBJ1-4; 10 nucleotides line up with TRBD1. The sequence was collected from a human patient who was an organ donor for intestinal transplantation. The source was alloreactive CD4+ T cells from a mixed lymphocyte reaction culture, collected before transplantation. The subset: CFSE-low proliferating T cells sorted from roughly 6-day pre-transplant mixed lymphocyte reaction (GvH or HvG direction). Here the CDR3 DNA reads TGTGCCAGCAGTTCGCTATTAAGACAGGGGGCGCCGGAAAAACTGTTTTTT. This gives the protein CASSSLLRQGAPEKLFF.